This T cell receptor (beta chain) comes out of a study of breast tumors, draining lymph nodes, adjacent tissues. Findings and limits, study-wide: Tumors had less TCR diversity than lymph nodes, more than nontumor tissue. Compared with basal-like, luminal-like tumors shared significantly more repertoire with nontumor tissue.

TCRdb re-called the multiplex PCR reads with MiXCR, one entry per CDR3 protein. The sample has nearly 110,000 distinct CDR3 sequences, more than 25% seen once; the top ten hold approximately 5.3%. This clonotype has a count of ten or more. Its antigen remains unknown. In germline, CDR1 is LNHNV, CDR2 YYDKDF (reference sequence). Trimming left V 5 bases short and J 9 bases short, with 8 bases between. The CDR3 is 12 residues long. The lymph nodes were axillary draining lymph nodes from breast cancer patients. This sequence originates from a female donor with breast cancer. Some clones in this sample may be carry-over from other donors' samples. The V call is TRBV15, the J call TRBJ1-6; a possible D gene is TRBD1 (6 bases). What was sequenced was axillary lymph node tissue. CDR3 sequence reads: CATSFRGSPLHF. CDR3 DNA sequence: TGTGCCACCAGCTTCAGGGGTTCACCCCTCCACTTT. Full variable domain (rest looked up from reference TRBV15 and TRBJ1-6): DAMVIQNPRYQVTQFGKPVTLSCSQTLNHNVMYWYQQKSSQAPKLLFHYYDKDFNNEADTPDNFQSRRPNTSFCFLDIRSPGLGDTAMYLCATSFRGSPLHFGNGTRLTVT.